This record concerns one TCR beta chain sequence. These data come from a study of blood T cell repertoires in COVID-19. Study at large: The cDNA or gDNA used as material had been derived from T cells, B-cell-depleted T cells, or PBMCs.

Sequencing was performed with immunoSEQ multiplex PCR; in TCRdb, only in-frame clones are kept and a portion is missing. This table holds about 260,000 clones, around 87% found once. Germline CDR1 MDHEN, CDR2 SYDVKM. This CDR3 is 13 amino acids long. V gave up 8 bases and J gave up 1 base; unmatched junction bases: 4. This TCR was recovered from a woman aged 40 to 55 who had recovered from COVID-19. The specimen was peripheral blood. The genes are TRBV28 and TRBJ2-5, with TRBD1 matching over 7 bases. The CDR3: CASRTGPQETQYF. The CDR3 region has the DNA TGTGCCAGCCGGACAGGCCCCCAAGAGACCCAGTACTTC.